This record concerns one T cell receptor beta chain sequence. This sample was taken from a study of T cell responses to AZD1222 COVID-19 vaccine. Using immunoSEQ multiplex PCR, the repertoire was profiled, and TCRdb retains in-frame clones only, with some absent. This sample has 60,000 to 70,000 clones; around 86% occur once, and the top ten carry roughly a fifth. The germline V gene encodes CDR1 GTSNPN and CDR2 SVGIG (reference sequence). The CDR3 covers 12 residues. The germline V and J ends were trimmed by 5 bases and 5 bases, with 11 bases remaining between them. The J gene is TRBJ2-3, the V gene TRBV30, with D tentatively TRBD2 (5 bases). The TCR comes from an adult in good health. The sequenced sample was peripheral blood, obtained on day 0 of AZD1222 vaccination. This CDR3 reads CAWLSGKDTQYF. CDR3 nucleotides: TGTGCCTGGTTGAGCGGAAAAGATACGCAGTATTTT.